The rows below give T cell receptor beta chains drawn from one sample of a study of blood T cells in healthy people across ages. TCRdb passed the 5' RACE reads through MiXCR, listing each CDR3 protein once. The table lists approximately 1.5 million distinct CDR3 sequences, around 35% of them singletons. Sequencing was performed on blood. The receptors come from a woman aged 25 to 39 in good health. CDR3s include the opening cysteine and the closing phenylalanine or tryptophan. D genes are given only for firm matches. Where a row states a size, it is once, few, many or the class of an expanded clone; other rows omit it.

CDR3 DNA: TGTGCCAGCAGGCAACCCGGGGGGACCGGGGAGCTGTTTTTT; CDR3 protein: CASRQPGGTGELFF; D gene: TRBD2; clone size: few; J gene: TRBJ2-2; V gene: TRBV12-3/TRBV12-4
CDR3 DNA: TGTGCCAGCAGTTACTCCATAGTCCTAGCGGGGGGGCGTGAGCAGTTCTTC; CDR3 protein: CASSYSIVLAGGREQFF; D gene: TRBD2; clone size: -; J gene: TRBJ2-1; V gene: TRBV6-2/TRBV6-3
CDR3 DNA: TGTGCCAGCAGTTTCGACGGGTCTAACTATGGCTACACCTTC; CDR3 protein: CASSFDGSNYGYTF; D gene: -; clone size: -; J gene: TRBJ1-2; V gene: TRBV12-3/TRBV12-4
CDR3 DNA: TGTGCCATCAGTGTGGGTGGCGGGACCCAGTACTTC; CDR3 protein: CAISVGGGTQYF; D gene: -; clone size: -; J gene: TRBJ2-5; V gene: TRBV10-3
CDR3 DNA: TGTGCCAGCAGCCGGCAACCTCAAGGGACCCAGTACTTC; CDR3 protein: CASSRQPQGTQYF; D gene: -; clone size: -; J gene: TRBJ2-5; V gene: TRBV3-1
CDR3 DNA: TGTGCTAGTGGCGCAGGGAATTCAAGCACAGATACGCAGTATTTT; CDR3 protein: CASGAGNSSTDTQYF; D gene: -; clone size: many; J gene: TRBJ2-3; V gene: TRBV12-5
CDR3 DNA: TGCAGCGTTACGGGACTGACTAATGAAAAACTGTTTTTT; CDR3 protein: CSVTGLTNEKLFF; D gene: -; clone size: many; J gene: TRBJ1-4; V gene: TRBV29-1
CDR3 DNA: TGTGCCAGCAGCTTAAGACTAGCGGGGATCAATGAGCAGTTCTTC; CDR3 protein: CASSLRLAGINEQFF; D gene: TRBD2; clone size: -; J gene: TRBJ2-1; V gene: TRBV7-9
CDR3 DNA: TGCGCCAGCAGCTCCACGCGCACCCTCACAGATACGCAGTATTTT; CDR3 protein: CASSSTRTLTDTQYF; D gene: -; clone size: -; J gene: TRBJ2-3; V gene: TRBV5-1
CDR3 DNA: TGCAGTGCTAGAGATGTAAGGGGCAGGGGGCCCCCTAACTATGGCTACACCTTC; CDR3 protein: CSARDVRGRGPPNYGYTF; D gene: TRBD1; clone size: few; J gene: TRBJ1-2; V gene: TRBV20-1
CDR3 DNA: TGTGCCGGCAGTTTTCGGAGAGAGCCCACAGATACGCAGTATTTT; CDR3 protein: CAGSFRREPTDTQYF; D gene: -; clone size: -; J gene: TRBJ2-3; V gene: TRBV27
CDR3 DNA: TGCAGCGTCCCCGGGACTAGCGTTCTCACAGATACGCAGTATTTT; CDR3 protein: CSVPGTSVLTDTQYF; D gene: TRBD2; clone size: many; J gene: TRBJ2-3; V gene: TRBV29-1
CDR3 DNA: TGTGCCAGTACCGCGTCGGCAGGGGGTAATGAGCAGTTCTTC; CDR3 protein: CASTASAGGNEQFF; D gene: TRBD1; clone size: -; J gene: TRBJ2-1; V gene: TRBV19
CDR3 DNA: TGTGCCATCAGAGACCGACTGGAGACCCAGTACTTC; CDR3 protein: CAIRDRLETQYF; D gene: -; clone size: many; J gene: TRBJ2-5; V gene: TRBV10-3
CDR3 DNA: TGTGCCAGCAAGGCAGAATCGAACACCGGGGAGCTGTTTTTT; CDR3 protein: CASKAESNTGELFF; D gene: -; clone size: few; J gene: TRBJ2-2; V gene: TRBV6-4
CDR3 DNA: TGTGCCAGCAGCCCCACGGCGGGAGATACGCAGTATTTT; CDR3 protein: CASSPTAGDTQYF; D gene: -; clone size: -; J gene: TRBJ2-3; V gene: TRBV7-9